This T cell receptor beta chain was observed in a study of tumor and adjacent non-tumor tissue in lung cancer. The wider study: Patients were aged roughly 31 to 76, about 10 men and about 5 women, stage I to III. Study outcomes and limitations: Tumor repertoires had a smaller top 100 clone share than normal lung.

No cell sorting was done before RNA was extracted from the tissue. A modified ARM-PCR protocol with three rounds of nested PCR amplified TCRbeta. TCRdb recomputed calls from the multiplex PCR reads with MiXCR, one row per CDR3 protein. The sample lists fewer than 85,000 distinct CDR3 sequences, roughly 80% occurring once. Concerning this clonotype: The target antigen is unknown. Mismatch with germline at one junction end may stem from a read error.

This CDR3 is 15 amino acids long. Looked up from germline, CDR1 is MDHEN and CDR2 is SYDVKM. Sequenced: lung tumor tissue. This clonotype was obtained from a woman between 45 and 60 years old with non-small cell lung cancer. This chain joins TRBV28 and TRBJ2-1, with D tentatively TRBD1 (6 bases). CDR3 sequence: CASSLRQEMYNEHFF. The CDR3 coding sequence is TGTGCCAGCAGTTTGCGACAGGAAATGTACAATGAGCATTTCTTC.